A single sample gave rise to the 17 T cell receptor beta chains below, sequenced in a study of control samples from healthy donors and cancer patients. Using immunoSEQ multiplex PCR, the repertoire was profiled, and TCRdb retains in-frame clones only, with some absent. Of 150,000 to 200,000 clones listed, roughly 89% were seen once; the top ten hold over 1.1%. Sequencing used blood. These receptors came from a woman aged 45-65 years in good health.

V and J are TRBV29-1 and TRBJ1-1; unclear D gene. The V end was cut by 7 bases, the J end by 8 bases, with 17 bases between. This CDR3 is 12 amino acids long. Germline CDR1 reads SQVTM; CDR2 reads ANQGSEA. The CDR3 DNA is TGCAGCGGTACTGAACAAGGACTAGAAGCTTTCTTT. It specifies CSGTEQGLEAFF.

V gene TRBV15 combines with J gene TRBJ2-5; possible D gene TRBD2, 5 bases. Trimming shortened V by 4 bases and J by 1 base, and 10 bases separated the two germline ends. CDR1 is LNHNV, CDR2 YYDKDF, per germline (reference sequence). The CDR3 has 14 amino acids. CDR3 sequence reads: CATSNGNSQETQYF. The CDR3 DNA follows: TGTGCCACCAGCAACGGGAATTCCCAAGAGACCCAGTACTTC. Together with reference TRBV15 and TRBJ2-5, the CDR3 gives the full variable domain: DAMVIQNPRYQVTQFGKPVTLSCSQTLNHNVMYWYQQKSSQAPKLLFHYYDKDFNNEADTPDNFQSRRPNTSFCFLDIRSPGLGDTAMYLCATSNGNSQETQYFGPGTRLLVL.

The chain links TRBV9 to TRBJ1-6; 12 bases agree with TRBD1. With V trimmed by 9 bases and J by 9 bases, 13 bases remained unmatched. Germline V gene lookup returns CDR1 SGDLS and CDR2 YYNGEE. CDR3 length: 16 amino acids. The CDR3 spells CATSTGTGGAGSPLHF. CDR3 DNA: TGTGCCACCTCCACCGGGACAGGGGGCGCCGGTTCACCCCTCCACTTT.

The chain couples TRBV19 to TRBJ2-3, with D perhaps matching TRBD2 (5 bases). The germline gives CDR1 LNHDA, CDR2 SQIVND (reference sequence). The CDR3 spans 15 residues. V was trimmed by 4 bases and J by 0 bases, leaving 11 bases between them. The CDR3 bases are TGTGCCAGTAGTACAGCACTAGTTAGCACAGATACGCAGTATTTT. Its protein is CASSTALVSTDTQYF.

This chain connects TRBV6-2 or TRBV6-3 to TRBJ2-1; unclear D gene. Germline V gives CDR1 MNHEY, CDR2 SVGEGT. The V end lost 0 bases, the J end lost 4 bases, and 7 bases lay between the germline ends. This CDR3 spans 14 amino acids. The CDR3 reads CASSYSPFYNEQFF. CDR3 DNA: TGTGCCAGCAGTTACTCCCCCTTTTACAATGAGCAGTTCTTC.

The chain couples TRBV4-3 to TRBJ2-7, with TRBD2 matching 10 bases. Germline V CDR1 and CDR2: LGHNA, YSLEER. The length of the CDR3 is 15 residues. V was clipped by 2 bases and J by 3 bases; unmatched bases: 4. The DNA for the CDR3 is TGCGCCAGCAGCCAACGAGCGGGGGGGGTCTACGAGCAGTACTTC. Translated, it gives CASSQRAGGVYEQYF.

This chain joins TRBV7-3 and TRBJ1-6, with 7 bases that match TRBD1. Germline values: CDR1 SGHTA, CDR2 FQGTGA. There are 15 residues in the CDR3. J was trimmed by 10 bases and V by 5 bases; bases with no gene match: 11. The CDR3 DNA reads TGTGCCAGCAGCCCCTCCGGACAGGTCGGGTCACCCCTCCACTTT. It is translated as CASSPSGQVGSPLHF.

This chain joins TRBV4-3 and TRBJ1-2; D not certain. Germline V gene sequence: CDR1 LGHNA, CDR2 YSLEER. The CDR3 sequence is 14 residues long. Trimming stripped 3 bases from V and 2 bases from J, with 10 bases between. The CDR3, as DNA: TGCGCCAGCAGCCAGAACGCCGGGAACTATGGCTACACCTTC. Translated: CASSQNAGNYGYTF.

The V and J genes are TRBV3-1 (or the pseudogene TRBV3-2) and TRBJ2-5; D ambiguous. The CDR3 is made up of 15 amino acids. Trimming removed 0 bases at V and 2 bases at J, with 10 bases between. Germline assignment: CDR1 LGHDT and CDR2 YNNKEL (reference sequence). The CDR3 DNA reads TGTGCCAGCAGCCAAGATGTTGGCTGGCAAGAGACCCAGTACTTC. This sequence encodes CASSQDVGWQETQYF.

The V and J genes are TRBV7-6 and TRBJ1-1, with D possibly being TRBD1 (5 bases). Per the germline V gene, CDR1 is SGHVS and CDR2 is FNYEAQ. The CDR3 contains 15 residues. V was cut by 0 bases and J by 4 bases, with 12 bases left in between. The CDR3 DNA sequence: TGTGCCAGCAGCTTAGCGTCAAGGGGTTCCACTGAAGCTTTCTTT. Its translation is CASSLASRGSTEAFF.

This clone was seen a few times. The DNA of the CDR3 is TGTGCCAGCAGCCCCGGACGGAGCGGTCAGCCCCAGCATTTT. Its protein is CASSPGRSGQPQHF. J is TRBJ1-5 and V is TRBV7-8, with D hard to call. This CDR3 region has 14 residues. V was trimmed by 5 bases and J by 6 bases, leaving 14 bases between them. Germline V gene lookup returns CDR1 SGHVS and CDR2 FQNEAQ. The full variable domain, with the rest looked up from reference TRBV7-8 and TRBJ1-5, is GAGVSQSPRYKVAKRGQDVALRCDPISGHVSLFWYQQALGQGPEFLTYFQNEAQLDKSGLPSDRFFAERPEGSVSTLKIQRTQQEDSAVYLCASSPGRSGQPQHFGDGTRLSIL.

J is TRBJ1-1 and V is TRBV6-2 or TRBV6-3; 10 bases fit TRBD1. The CDR3 totals 16 residues. Germline CDR1 MNHEY, CDR2 SVGEGT. V lost 1 base to trimming and J lost 4 bases; unmatched junction nucleotides: 6. This CDR3 is CASSYYQGQGSTEAFF. The DNA of the CDR3 is TGTGCCAGCAGTTACTATCAGGGACAGGGGAGCACTGAAGCTTTCTTT.

The chain combines TRBV6-2 or TRBV6-3 with TRBJ1-5; 10 bases map to TRBD1. The CDR3 loop spans 16 amino acids. CDR1 and CDR2 (germline): MNHEY, SVGEGT. The V and J ends lost 4 bases and 2 bases, in that order; junction bases with no gene match: 5. CDR3 in amino acids: CASSSPDRGGNQPQHF. Written as DNA, the CDR3 is TGTGCCAGCAGTTCCCCGGACAGGGGGGGCAATCAGCCCCAGCATTTT.

This chain joins TRBV6-2 or TRBV6-3 and TRBJ2-2; TRBD2 might be the D (5 bases). The CDR3 consists of 15 residues. V was shortened by 6 bases and J by 6 bases, with 17 bases between the two germline ends. Germline V CDR1 and CDR2: MNHEY, SVGEGT. CDR3 region: CASSSFRGSAGELFF. The CDR3 bases are TGTGCCAGCAGCTCTTTCCGGGGTAGCGCCGGGGAGCTGTTTTTT.

The V gene is TRBV6-2 or TRBV6-3, the J gene TRBJ1-1; D call uncertain. Trimming took 0 bases from V and 7 from J, leaving 9 bases between them. Germline V CDR1 and CDR2: MNHEY, SVGEGT. The length of the CDR3 is 13 residues. CDR3 protein: CASSYSTQIEAFF. CDR3 sequence (DNA): TGTGCCAGCAGTTACTCGACACAGATTGAAGCTTTCTTT.

The rearrangement joins TRBV10-3 to TRBJ2-3; D unclear. V gave up 0 bases and J gave up 2 bases, with 9 bases separating them. This CDR3 region has 15 residues. Germline V gene sequence: CDR1 ENHRY, CDR2 SYGVKD. This CDR3 reads CAISESARNTDTQYF. The CDR3 region has the DNA TGTGCCATCAGTGAGTCAGCGAGAAACACAGATACGCAGTATTTT.

The CDR3 region is CASSLGRGDNEKLFF. DNA for the CDR3: TGCGCCAGCAGTCTTGGGAGGGGTGATAATGAAAAACTGTTTTTT. The genes are TRBV4-1 and TRBJ1-4, with a tentative D call TRBD1 (5 bases). V was shortened by 6 bases and J by 4 bases, with 15 bases between the two germline ends. The CDR3 is 15 residues long. The germline V gene encodes CDR1 MGHRA and CDR2 YSYEKL.